Below, 20 T cell receptor beta chains from the same sample are listed, as sequenced in a study of shared clonotypes between healthy human individuals. Profiled with immunoSEQ multiplex PCR; TCRdb holds only in-frame clones, not every one. In the table there are around 2,000,000 clones, over 85% of which are singletons. Sequenced input: naive CD4+ T cells sorted from blood. Subset here: CD45RA+ positively selected. These receptors came from a young man in good health.

The chain employs TRBV23-1 and TRBJ2-7; D unclear. TRBV23-1 is identified as an open reading frame with a role that is uncertain. With 2 bases removed from V and 0 bases from J, the gap between germline ends came to 5 bases. The CDR3 consists of 13 residues. CDR3 in DNA: TGCGCCAGCAGTCAAGGGAACTCCTACGAGCAGTACTTC. Amino acids: CASSQGNSYEQYF.

The chain has TRBV10-3 and TRBJ2-7, with D maybe TRBD2 (6 bases). V was clipped by 1 base and J by 3 bases, with 7 bases between them. This CDR3 spans 13 amino acids. The germline CDR1 and CDR2 sequences are ENHRY and SYGVKD. CDR3 amino acids: CAISEWEDYEQYF. CDR3 nucleotide sequence: TGTGCCATCAGTGAGTGGGAGGACTACGAGCAGTACTTC.

The CDR3 sequence is CASSAQNTGELFF. Here the CDR3 DNA reads TGCGCCAGCAGCGCTCAGAACACCGGGGAGCTGTTTTTT. J is TRBJ2-2 and V is TRBV5-1; D remains ambiguous. Trimming cost V 4 bases and J 1 base, with 5 bases left between them. Per germline, CDR1 SGHRS and CDR2 YFSETQ. CDR3 length: 13 amino acids.

The V call is TRBV2, the J call TRBJ1-6; TRBD1 matches at 9 bases. With V trimmed by 4 bases and J by 10 bases, 5 bases remained unmatched. Germline CDR1 reads SNHLY; CDR2 reads FYNNEI. This CDR3 region has 14 residues. The CDR3 sequence: CASSVDRGTSPLHF. The CDR3 coding sequence is TGTGCCAGCAGTGTGGACAGGGGTACATCACCCCTCCACTTT.

The V gene is TRBV7-2, the J gene TRBJ1-2; D possibly corresponds to TRBD1 (6 bases). The CDR3 is 14 amino acids. Trimming removed 1 base at V and 7 bases at J, with 13 bases between. The germline V gene encodes CDR1 SGHTA and CDR2 FQGNSA. The CDR3 nucleotides read TGTGCCAGCAGCTTAGGGGCAGGGGCCAGTGGCTACACCTTC. Translated: CASSLGAGASGYTF. Drawing the rest from reference TRBV7-2 and TRBJ1-2, the complete variable domain is GAGVSQSPSNKVTEKGKDVELRCDPISGHTALYWYRQSLGQGLEFLIYFQGNSAPDKSGLPSDRFSAERTGGSVSTLTIQRTQQEDSAVYLCASSLGAGASGYTFGSGTRLTVV.

Concerning this clone itself: The identical CDR3 is also encoded by other nucleotide sequences in the sample. The chain links TRBV7-2 to TRBJ2-7; D may be TRBD2 (5 bases). The CDR3 contains 15 residues. The germline gives CDR1 SGHTA, CDR2 FQGNSA. V was cut by 5 bases and J by 0 bases, with 14 bases left in between. For the CDR3, the DNA is TGTGCCAGCAGCCCTCAACGGGGAAGCTCCTACGAGCAGTACTTC. This codes for CASSPQRGSSYEQYF.

This chain uses TRBV30 with TRBJ2-6, with D tentatively TRBD1 (6 bases). The CDR3 is made up of 16 amino acids. Germline CDR1 reads GTSNPN; CDR2 reads SVGIG (reference sequence). V was clipped by 0 bases and J by 0 bases, with 9 bases between them. CDR3 residues: CAWSVSGASGANVLTF. In DNA, the CDR3 is TGTGCCTGGAGTGTTTCAGGGGCCTCTGGGGCCAACGTCCTGACTTTC. Together with reference TRBV30 and TRBJ2-6, the CDR3 gives the full variable domain: SQTIHQWPATLVQPVGSPLSLECTVEGTSNPNLYWYRQAAGRGLQLLFYSVGIGQISSEVPQNLSASRPQDRQFILSSKKLLLSDSGFYLCAWSVSGASGANVLTFGAGSRLTVL.

The genes are TRBV18 and TRBJ2-5; D not certain. Germline-derived CDR1 and CDR2 are KGHSH and LQKENI. The CDR3 extends over 14 amino acids. Trimming took off 6 bases at V and 5 bases at J, with 16 bases between the two ends. DNA of the CDR3: TGTGCCAGCTCCCTTGGGAAGGGTGAGGAGACCCAGTACTTC. Translating gives CASSLGKGEETQYF.

The rearrangement joins TRBV2 to TRBJ2-2; D is unresolved. The CDR3 loop spans 15 amino acids. Deletions cut 6 bases from V and 4 bases from J, with 15 bases between. From germline, CDR1 is SNHLY and CDR2 FYNNEI. CDR3: CASSNSMSGTGELFF. CDR3 nucleotide sequence: TGTGCCAGCAGCAACTCTATGTCGGGCACCGGGGAGCTGTTTTTT.

The chain couples TRBV30 to TRBJ2-7, with D perhaps matching TRBD1 (7 bases). CDR3 length: 14 amino acids. V was clipped by 0 bases and J by 8 bases, with 17 bases between them. Germline assignment: CDR1 GTSNPN and CDR2 SVGIG (reference sequence). CDR3 coding DNA: TGTGCCTGGAGTGTGGCAGGGGGGCCCATAAAGCAGTACTTC. Translating gives CAWSVAGGPIKQYF.

Notes on this clone: The sample carries other DNA sequences with the same CDR3. The chain recombines TRBV6-1 with TRBJ1-2; D is unresolved. The germline V and J ends were trimmed by 1 base and 2 bases, with 8 bases remaining between them. Germline CDR1 MNHNS, CDR2 SASEGT. CDR3 size: 14 residues. The CDR3 bases are TGTGCCAGCAGTGAAGTGGGCACAAACTATGGCTACACCTTC. It is translated as CASSEVGTNYGYTF.

The rearrangement joins TRBV5-1 to TRBJ2-3, with D possibly being TRBD1 (6 bases). The CDR3 runs 13 residues. The germline CDR1 and CDR2 sequences are SGHRS and YFSETQ. V gave up 4 bases and J gave up 4 bases, with 10 bases separating them. This CDR3 is CASSPDRPDTQYF. In DNA, the CDR3 is TGCGCCAGCAGCCCGGACAGACCAGATACGCAGTATTTT.

The V gene is TRBV19, the J gene TRBJ2-5; D is possibly TRBD1 or TRBD2 (5 bases each). V lost 7 bases and J 2 bases, leaving 11 bases between the germline ends. This CDR3 contains 13 residues. Germline-derived CDR1 and CDR2 are LNHDA and SQIVND (reference sequence). The CDR3: CASTDSGQETQYF. CDR3 nucleotides: TGTGCCAGTACTGACAGCGGACAAGAGACCCAGTACTTC.

CDR3 in amino acids: CASGLVAQIYGYTF. The CDR3 nucleotides read TGTGCTAGTGGTTTGGTAGCCCAGATTTATGGCTACACCTTC. The genes are TRBV12-5 and TRBJ1-2; D uncertain. This CDR3 comprises 14 residues. CDR1 is LGHNT, CDR2 FRNRAP, per germline. The V end was cut by 0 bases, the J end by 5 bases, with 10 bases between. Combining the CDR3 with reference TRBV12-5 and TRBJ1-2 gives the whole variable domain DARVTQTPRHKVTEMGQEVTMRCQPILGHNTVFWYRQTMMQGLELLAYFRNRAPLDDSGMPKDRFSAEMPDATLATLKIQPSEPRDSAVYFCASGLVAQIYGYTFGSGTRLTVV.

The rearrangement uses TRBV28 and TRBJ1-2, with 8 bases that match TRBD1. The CDR3 spans 15 residues. Trimming took 5 bases from V and 4 from J; bases not matched to a gene: 9. The germline CDR1 and CDR2 sequences are MDHEN and SYDVKM. CDR3 sequence: CASSPSDRDAYGYTF. The CDR3 DNA is TGTGCCAGCAGTCCCTCGGACAGGGACGCCTATGGCTACACCTTC.

V and J are TRBV7-6 and TRBJ2-5; a weak D match, TRBD1 (6 bases). This CDR3 is built from 16 residues. Trimming left V 2 bases short and J 7 bases short, with 20 bases between. From germline, CDR1 is SGHVS and CDR2 FNYEAQ. The CDR3 DNA sequence: TGTGCCAGCAGCTTACTCCGCCAGGACAGAGAGAGGACCCAGTACTTC. Translated: CASSLLRQDRERTQYF.

About this clone: Other DNA sequences in this specimen translate into the identical CDR3. The chain couples TRBV5-4 to TRBJ2-3; tentative D call: TRBD1 (6 bases). The CDR3 has 13 amino acids. Germline V gene sequence: CDR1 SGHNT, CDR2 YYREEE (reference sequence). V shed 4 bases and J shed 5 bases, with 11 bases lying between them. CDR3 sequence: CASSLQGEDTQYF. DNA of the CDR3: TGTGCCAGCAGCCTACAGGGTGAAGATACGCAGTATTTT.

The chain joins TRBV2 to TRBJ1-2, with D uncertain. Germline CDR1 SNHLY, CDR2 FYNNEI. The CDR3 spans 13 residues. Trimming cost V 8 bases and J 3 bases, with 13 bases left between them. As DNA, the CDR3 is TGTGCCAGCTCCAAGGGAGGAGACTATGGCTACACCTTC. Protein product: CASSKGGDYGYTF. Based on the CDR3 plus reference TRBV2 and TRBJ1-2, the full variable domain is EPEVTQTPSHQVTQMGQEVILRCVPISNHLYFYWYRQILGQKVEFLVSFYNNEISEKSEIFDDQFSVERPDGSNFTLKIRSTKLEDSAMYFCASSKGGDYGYTFGSGTRLTVV.

This rearrangement joins TRBV30 to TRBJ2-1; D is perhaps TRBD1 (5 bases). Per germline, CDR1 GTSNPN and CDR2 SVGIG (reference sequence). The CDR3 is 15 residues long. Trimming removed 3 bases at V and 5 bases at J, with 17 bases between. The CDR3 sequence is CAWRGLRTRNNEQFF. CDR3 DNA sequence: TGTGCCTGGAGAGGTTTGAGGACACGAAACAATGAGCAGTTCTTC.

V usage is TRBV6-1 and J usage is TRBJ2-2; D remains unclear. V lost 2 bases, J lost 6 bases, and 10 bases lay in between. Germline CDR1 is MNHNS and CDR2 is SASEGT. The CDR3 has 14 residues. CDR3 region: CASSELWSSGELFF. The CDR3, as DNA: TGTGCCAGCAGTGAATTGTGGTCGTCCGGGGAGCTGTTTTTT.